The present T cell receptor beta chain was sequenced within a study of blood T cells in healthy people across ages (dated by TCRdb to the mid-2010s). Background for the entire study: In model experiments, template switching captured about one uniquely barcoded TCR beta cDNA molecule for every two T cells. Age-related changes in TCR beta repertoire diversity were measured in the study by deep sequencing normalized with unique cDNA molecular identifiers. Four age groups were formed from the donors: young (average about 16 years), middle-aged (approximately 40), aged (62) and long-lived (more than 75). To avoid experimental bias, donors of different ages were randomly spread across the sequencing lanes. For two donors (one aged 18 to 30 and one aged 80 or older), the study analyzed two additional independent replicas of 1 million unique cDNA reads from the same blood draw.

The donors were roughly 39 Caucasian individuals from Russia, aged 6 to 90 years, who were systemically healthy. Around 9.7 milliliters of peripheral blood were collected from each donor into EDTA-treated Vacutainer tubes. Ficoll-Paque density-gradient centrifugation was used to isolate PBMCs, with at least 6 million per sample. Trizol reagent was used to extract total RNA from PBMCs, with at least 6 micrograms per sample. Naive CD45RAhigh/CD27high T cell percentages were measured by flow cytometry on a PBMC aliquot from every donor. Study-level results and caveats: Observed TCR beta diversity correlated strongly with the percentage of naive T cells measured by flow cytometry. The long-lived group showed more naive CD4+ T cells, fewer expanded clones and increased TCR diversity than the aged group, suggesting age selection. Estimates of total diversity from one million sequenced T cells were regarded as lower bounds and underestimates. Donor CMV infection status was unknown, potentially confounding age-related changes in expanded clonotypes. Conclusive comparison of naive and antigen-experienced compartments was prevented by the profiling of bulk unsorted PBMCs. Observed TCR beta diversity per million T cells fell roughly linearly with age, and a significant reduction was already apparent by age about 43.

Library construction relied on 5' RACE. The sequencer listed for this sample is Illumina HiSeq 2500. A second PCR of about 7 to 12 cycles was performed with a sample-barcoded 5' primer and a J-beta primer mix. Each TCR beta cDNA molecule received a unique molecular identifier from a template-switch 5' adaptor carrying 12 random nucleotides. Each sample yielded at least 2.5 million CDR3-containing paired-end reads. First-strand cDNA was synthesized from all RNA with the Mint cDNA synthesis kit, primed by a TRBC-specific oligonucleotide. Following uracil-DNA glycosylase treatment, a first 18-cycle PCR with universal primers M1SS and BC2_uni_R was performed on all cDNA. The authors' analysis ran thus. For normalization, 1 million high-quality reads were randomly selected from each sample, with every read carrying a distinct molecular identifier. Reads sharing molecular identifiers were discarded rather than binned into consensus sequences. MiTCR, set to a Q25 quality threshold and the strictest error-elimination algorithm, was used for CDR3 identification, clonotype clustering and error correction. A nonparametric unseen species model with Euler transformation was used to estimate a lower bound on total TCR beta diversity. TCRdb's own reprocessing of the public reads used fastp at Q25 and MiXCR and kept productive beta chains. Here each entry gathers all rows of one CDR3 protein and keeps the most common genes and DNA. The V and J calls and clone size come from TCRdb's table, not from the authors' own analysis. In this sample the table shows 1.6 million or so distinct CDR3 sequences, around 36% of which occur a single time. 10% to 12% of the sample goes to the ten largest clones.

With regard to this clonotype: No antigen is known for it. There are no base qualities to consult, and no much larger clone falls within one base.

CDR3 length: 14 amino acids, cysteine to phenylalanine. CDR3 DNA only is kept here, 42 bases in frame from base 1. Trimming at the junction amounts to 4 bases on V and 2 bases on J, and the germline ends lie 12 bases apart. Per the germline V gene (reference sequence), LGHDT is the CDR1 and YNNKEL is the CDR2. The source of this sequence is a woman in her twenties or thirties in good health. Recombination joined TRBV3-1 with TRBJ2-7, with no confident D gene call. The sequenced sample consisted of blood. The sequenced DNA: TGTGCCAGCAGCCGCCGGGCTATGACCTACGAGCAGTACTTC. It specifies CASSRRAMTYEQYF.